The T cell receptor beta chain under discussion was sequenced for a study of blood T cell repertoires in COVID-19. The table came from immunoSEQ multiplex PCR; TCRdb's copy has only in-frame clones and leaves some out. The sample carries roughly 140,000 clones, roughly four fifths recorded once. There are 17 residues in the CDR3. V was pared by 4 bases and J by 2 bases, with 6 bases of the junction left unmatched. Germline assignment: CDR1 SGHRS and CDR2 YFSETQ. The rearrangement uses TRBV5-1 and TRBJ2-2, with 12 bases lining up with TRBD2. Sample: peripheral blood. The source of this sequence is a human donor in a cohort sampled during active COVID-19. CDR3 region: CASSTTSGGPNTGELFF. In DNA form, the CDR3 reads TGCGCCAGCAGCACGACTAGCGGGGGCCCTAACACCGGGGAGCTGTTTTTT.